This T cell receptor beta chain was recorded in a study of T cell changes during pregnancy in multiple sclerosis. Clones were sequenced by immunoSEQ multiplex PCR, and TCRdb holds only the in-frame ones, with some missing. The sample contains around 28,000 clones, roughly 90% of which appear only once. The CDR3 is 24 residues long. The V gene's germline CDR1 is MDHEN and CDR2 SYDVKM. Trimming took 4 bases from V and 0 from J; bases not matched to a gene: 22. This sequence joins TRBV28 and TRBJ2-1; 15 bases are a match to TRBD2. This receptor was obtained from a female donor in good health, enrolled as a control in a pregnancy study. The specimen was CD4+ T cells from peripheral blood mononuclear cells, collected in the first trimester of pregnancy. CDR3 sequence reads: CASSSLRDTSGLAGGLSSYNEQFF. Here the CDR3 DNA reads TGTGCCAGCAGTTCCCTCCGGGACACATCGGGACTAGCGGGGGGTTTAAGCTCCTACAATGAGCAGTTCTTC.